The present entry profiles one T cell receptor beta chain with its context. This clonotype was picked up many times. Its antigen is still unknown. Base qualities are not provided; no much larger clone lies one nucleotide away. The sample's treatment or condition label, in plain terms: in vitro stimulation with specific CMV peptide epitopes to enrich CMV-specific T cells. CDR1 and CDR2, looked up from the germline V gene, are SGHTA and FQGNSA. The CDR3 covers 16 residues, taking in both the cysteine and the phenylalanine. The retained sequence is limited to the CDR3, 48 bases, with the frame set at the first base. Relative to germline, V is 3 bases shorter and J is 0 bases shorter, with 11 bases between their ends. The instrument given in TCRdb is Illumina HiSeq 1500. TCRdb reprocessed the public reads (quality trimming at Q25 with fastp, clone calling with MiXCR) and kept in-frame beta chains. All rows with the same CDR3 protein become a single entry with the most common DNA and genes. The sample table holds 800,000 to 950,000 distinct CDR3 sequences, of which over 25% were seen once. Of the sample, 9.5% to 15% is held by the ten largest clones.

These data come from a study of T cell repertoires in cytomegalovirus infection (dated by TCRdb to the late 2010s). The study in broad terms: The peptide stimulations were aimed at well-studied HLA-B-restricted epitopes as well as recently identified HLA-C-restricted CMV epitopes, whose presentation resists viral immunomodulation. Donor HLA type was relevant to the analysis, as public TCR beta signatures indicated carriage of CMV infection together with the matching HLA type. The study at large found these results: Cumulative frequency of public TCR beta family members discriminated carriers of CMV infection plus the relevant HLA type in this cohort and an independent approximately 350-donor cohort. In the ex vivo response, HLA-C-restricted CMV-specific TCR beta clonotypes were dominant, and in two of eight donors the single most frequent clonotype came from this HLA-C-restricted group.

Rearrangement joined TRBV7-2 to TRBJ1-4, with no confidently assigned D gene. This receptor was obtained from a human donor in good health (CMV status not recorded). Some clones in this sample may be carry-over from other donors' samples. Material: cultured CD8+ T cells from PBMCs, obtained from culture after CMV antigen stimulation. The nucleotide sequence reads TGTGCCAGCAGCTTGAGCCCTGTCGCAACTAATGAAAAACTGTTTTTT. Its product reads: CASSLSPVATNEKLFF.